The clone carrying this TCR beta chain was counted only a few times. Trimming at V came to 6 bases and at J to 0 bases, leaving 6 bases not matched to a gene. Per the germline V gene, CDR1 is MDHEN and CDR2 is SYDVKM. The length of the CDR3 is 17 residues. TCRdb reprocessed the 5' RACE reads with MiXCR, giving one entry per CDR3 protein. The data show about 62,000 distinct CDR3 sequences, almost 30% seen once. J is TRBJ2-3 and V is TRBV28; the match to TRBD2 covers 13 bases. Sequenced input: tumor-infiltrating naive CD4+ T cells sorted from the breast tumor. Regarding subset: naive CD4+ T cells, CD4+CD45RA+CD25-. This receptor was taken from a female donor with breast cancer. CDR3 protein: CASSYGTSGISTDTQYF. The CDR3 bases are TGTGCCAGCAGCTACGGGACTAGCGGGATTAGCACAGATACGCAGTATTTT.